The TCR beta chain under discussion was sequenced for a study of shared clonotypes between healthy human individuals (dated by TCRdb to about 2020). General notes on the study: The cohort included a few men and two women between 18 and 49 years of age. Per donor, three plates each were used for CD4 naive and CD4 memory, two for CD8 naive, and one for CD8 memory. Libraries were prepared and TCR repertoires were sequenced by different laboratories using diverse techniques, in order to increase sequencing depth and limit assay-specific biases. Leukapheresis yielded between about 0.9 and 10 billion PBMCs per donor. To estimate repertoire size and how much clonotypes are shared between individuals, the study performed deep sequencing of blood TCR repertoires from roughly five healthy adults. The paper's findings and limits, for the study overall: Compared with non-shared clonotypes, clonotypes shared by all four sorted-subset donors had higher generation probabilities. Larger estimated clonotype richness was generally found for naive subsets than for memory subsets. Because the study included only a small number of donors, the genetic and exposure-history diversity represented was limited. Rarefaction of sorted-subset datasets indicated incomplete sequencing despite the large sequencing depth. Sampling was limited to blood, and TCR repertoires in tissue likely differ from TCR repertoires in blood. When a handful of donors were compared, the shared fraction of clonotypes was around 5% for naive CD4, 3.5% for naive CD8, 2.3% for memory CD4, and 0.4% for memory CD8. Pairwise subsampling led to the expectation that sequencing depth would affect the degree of clonotype sharing among donors.

The CDR3 sequence holds 16 residues, the cysteine and phenylalanine included. Only CDR3 DNA is held: 48 bases, read in frame from base 1. The germline V gene (reference sequence) specifies LNHDA as CDR1 and SQIVND as CDR2. V is cut back by 5 bases and J by 5 bases, with 13 bases in the junction unmatched. A remark on this clone: This clone's antigen is unknown. The input lacks base qualities; no much larger clone sits a single base away.

The donors were healthy, HIV-negative adults who had no recently reported acute infections or vaccinations. Every donor was a Caucasian adult living in Nashville, Tennessee, USA. CD4+ T cells were enriched through magnetic negative selection, after which naive cells were positively selected on CD45RA and the remaining negative fraction served as the memory subset. After blood collection by leukapheresis, PBMCs were isolated using Ficoll-Histopaque density gradient centrifugation and then cryopreserved in the vapor phase of liquid nitrogen. Analytical flow cytometry was used to check the purity and quantity of every magnetically sorted T cell population. Each sorted fraction had its genomic DNA isolated and then quantified by UV absorbance on a Nanodrop 2000c. Using the deep immunoSEQ assay, multiplex PCR amplified TCR CDR3 regions from genomic DNA. For each cell subset, the extracted genomic DNA was distributed evenly across all wells of several immunoSEQ 96-well plates, and each plate served as one replicate. For sorted subsets, around 200 ng genomic DNA, equal to about 30,000 T cell genomes, was loaded into each replicate PCR. The purified libraries were quantified using a Qubit 3.0 fluorometer, sized with a Bioanalyzer 2100, and then quantified again using the KAPA Library Quantification kit. Each immunoSEQ 96-well plate was sequenced on its own single-read 150-cycle Illumina NextSeq 550 flow cell. The authors processed their data as follows. Because only junctional sequences without quality scores were contained in the immunoSEQ output, filtering matching that applied to full-length reads could not be performed. To assign V/J genes and CDR3, sequences were annotated using PyIR, a Python wrapper for IgBLAST v1.9, with IMGT germline references. Reads were filtered out if the reads had weak V/J assignments (E-value above 1e-6), no CDR3, stop codons, out-of-frame junctions, or ambiguous translated residues. V3J clonotypes were defined as sequences sharing an identical inferred V gene, J gene, and CDR3 amino acid sequence. Percentage overlap between repertoires was calculated by dividing the number of shared unique clonotypes by the size of the smaller repertoire. Three approaches were used to assess repertoire richness: RTK rarefaction, the Chao1 estimator, and Recon v2.1 estimates of unobserved clonotypes. Generation probabilities were computed with OLGA for all TCRbeta clonotypes obtained by the gDNA method from a handful of donors. TCRdb stores this immuneACCESS table with in-frame sequences only. Part of the clones is absent; in the studies checked, under half of the shortfall reflects unresolved V genes, and no reason is known for the rest. The V and J calls and the clone size are those of that table, but D and trimming were determined from the DNA. Present in this sample are 2,100,000 or so clones, 95% of which were seen just once. The top ten constitute around 0.13% of the sample.

The V gene is TRBV19 and the J gene is TRBJ1-1; TRBD1 matches 8 bases in the middle. Sample: naive CD4+ T cells sorted from blood. What this sample's cell subset or site label stands for: CD45RA+ positively selected. The TCR was taken from a man between 18 and 35 years old in good health. Here is the DNA: TGTGCCAGTAGTGCAGGGGGCAAGATTGGAGGGACTGAAGCTTTCTTT. It codes for CASSAGGKIGGTEAFF.